A selection of T cell receptor beta chains follows, all from one sample in a study of beta chain features in type 1 diabetes. Generated by immunoSEQ multiplex PCR, the TCRdb table keeps only in-frame clones and is missing some. The repertoire consists of around 350,000 clones, with around 13% occurring once and the leading ten covering more than 0.015%. Sequencing was performed on naive CD4+ T cells from blood. The receptors come from a man younger than 30 in good health. Each CDR3 is given with its conserved first and last residue. The D gene is left open where the match is weak. Clone sizes are given selectively: once, few, many, or a class where the clone is expanded.

D gene: -; clone size: -; J gene: TRBJ1-2; V gene: TRBV7-2; CDR3 protein: CASSSTRRTLVYGYTF; CDR3 DNA: TGTGCCAGCAGCTCCACTCGGAGGACCTTAGTTTATGGCTACACCTTC
D gene: -; clone size: few; J gene: TRBJ2-1; V gene: TRBV9; CDR3 protein: CASSVAGGAEQFF; CDR3 DNA: TGTGCCAGCAGCGTAGCGGGGGGCGCGGAGCAGTTCTTC
D gene: TRBD2; clone size: few; J gene: TRBJ2-3; V gene: TRBV4-1; CDR3 protein: CASSQVSSNLAGVIPTDTQYF; CDR3 DNA: TGCGCCAGCAGCCAAGTTTCTTCCAATCTAGCGGGAGTTATCCCTACAGATACGCAGTATTTT
D gene: -; clone size: -; J gene: TRBJ1-2; V gene: TRBV19; CDR3 protein: CASSLFDKASYGYTF; CDR3 DNA: TGTGCCAGTAGTCTTTTCGACAAGGCCTCCTATGGCTACACCTTC
D gene: -; clone size: -; J gene: TRBJ2-3; V gene: TRBV4-2; CDR3 protein: CASSQASRAGSHTDTQYF; CDR3 DNA: TGTGCCAGCAGCCAAGCGAGTAGGGCGGGGTCCCATACAGATACGCAGTATTTT
D gene: TRBD2; clone size: -; J gene: TRBJ2-5; V gene: TRBV7-8; CDR3 protein: CASRSSSGRTETQYF; CDR3 DNA: TGTGCCAGCAGATCCAGTAGCGGGAGGACGGAGACCCAGTACTTC
D gene: TRBD1; clone size: few; J gene: TRBJ2-6; V gene: TRBV7-3; CDR3 protein: CASSRIPRTGQFGANVLTF; CDR3 DNA: TGTGCCAGCAGCCGTATACCGCGGACAGGGCAATTTGGGGCCAACGTCCTGACTTTC
D gene: TRBD1; clone size: few; J gene: TRBJ1-2; V gene: TRBV2; CDR3 protein: CASRADRARYTF; CDR3 DNA: TGTGCCAGCAGGGCGGACAGGGCGCGCTACACCTTC
D gene: -; clone size: few; J gene: TRBJ2-5; V gene: TRBV18; CDR3 protein: CASSPINTLAETQYF; CDR3 DNA: TGTGCCAGCTCACCAATCAATACGCTAGCGGAGACCCAGTACTTC
D gene: TRBD2; clone size: few; J gene: TRBJ2-3; V gene: TRBV5-4; CDR3 protein: CASSLAGTSGRSTQYF; CDR3 DNA: TGTGCCAGCAGCTTGGCCGGGACTAGCGGGAGATCTACGCAGTATTTT
D gene: TRBD1; clone size: few; J gene: TRBJ2-5; V gene: TRBV4-1; CDR3 protein: CASSQDPAGTEETQYF; CDR3 DNA: TGCGCCAGCAGCCAAGATCCGGCAGGGACAGAAGAGACCCAGTACTTC
D gene: -; clone size: -; J gene: TRBJ1-2; V gene: TRBV5-6; CDR3 protein: CASSPGFRYGYTF; CDR3 DNA: TGTGCCAGCAGCCCAGGGTTTCGGTATGGCTACACCTTC
D gene: -; clone size: -; J gene: TRBJ1-5; V gene: TRBV30; CDR3 protein: CAWRSAGNQPQHF; CDR3 DNA: TGTGCCTGGAGATCCGCAGGCAATCAGCCCCAGCATTTT
D gene: -; clone size: -; J gene: TRBJ1-3; V gene: TRBV5-1; CDR3 protein: CASSLGTSTSGNTIYF; CDR3 DNA: TGCGCCAGCAGCTTGGGGACATCTACCTCTGGAAACACCATATATTTT
D gene: TRBD1; clone size: few; J gene: TRBJ1-4; V gene: TRBV11-2; CDR3 protein: CASSARTGAATNEKLFF; CDR3 DNA: TGTGCCAGCAGCGCGCGGACAGGAGCTGCAACTAATGAAAAACTGTTTTTT
D gene: -; clone size: few; J gene: TRBJ1-3; V gene: TRBV30; CDR3 protein: CAWSVSGAGNTIYF; CDR3 DNA: TGTGCCTGGAGTGTTTCGGGGGCTGGAAACACCATATATTTT
D gene: -; clone size: -; J gene: TRBJ1-2; V gene: TRBV4-3; CDR3 protein: CASSLAEQVNYGYTF; CDR3 DNA: TGCGCCAGCAGCCTAGCGGAACAAGTTAACTATGGCTACACCTTC
D gene: -; clone size: -; J gene: TRBJ1-5; V gene: TRBV28; CDR3 protein: CASGTGDQPQHF; CDR3 DNA: TGTGCCAGCGGCACGGGGGATCAGCCCCAGCATTTT
D gene: TRBD2; clone size: few; J gene: TRBJ2-7; V gene: TRBV15; CDR3 protein: CATSRGGASGSRYEQYF; CDR3 DNA: TGTGCCACCAGCAGAGGAGGGGCTAGCGGGAGTAGGTACGAGCAGTACTTC
D gene: -; clone size: -; J gene: TRBJ1-1; V gene: TRBV7-9; CDR3 protein: CASSPKSRDGAEAFF; CDR3 DNA: TGTGCCAGCAGCCCAAAATCGCGCGACGGGGCTGAAGCTTTCTTT
D gene: TRBD1; clone size: -; J gene: TRBJ1-5; V gene: TRBV6-6; CDR3 protein: CASSLGTGGNQPQHF; CDR3 DNA: TGTGCCAGCAGCCTGGGGACAGGGGGAAATCAGCCCCAGCATTTT
D gene: -; clone size: few; J gene: TRBJ2-3; V gene: TRBV7-2; CDR3 protein: CASSQTSRRNTQYF; CDR3 DNA: TGTGCCAGCAGTCAGACTTCGAGAAGGAATACGCAGTATTTT
D gene: TRBD1; clone size: -; J gene: TRBJ2-7; V gene: TRBV11-2; CDR3 protein: CASSSNWDRGRREQYF; CDR3 DNA: TGTGCCAGCAGCTCCAATTGGGACAGGGGGCGAAGAGAGCAGTACTTC
D gene: TRBD1; clone size: -; J gene: TRBJ2-7; V gene: TRBV28; CDR3 protein: CASSYPGQSYEQYF; CDR3 DNA: TGTGCCAGCAGTTACCCGGGACAGAGCTACGAGCAGTACTTC
D gene: TRBD1; clone size: -; J gene: TRBJ1-5; V gene: TRBV7-9; CDR3 protein: CASSSGQGQEPQHF; CDR3 DNA: TGTGCCAGCAGCTCCGGACAGGGGCAGGAGCCCCAGCATTTT
D gene: -; clone size: -; J gene: TRBJ2-1; V gene: TRBV5-4; CDR3 protein: CASSRSSAAWDEQFF; CDR3 DNA: TGTGCCAGCAGCAGGAGTTCGGCAGCTTGGGATGAGCAGTTCTTC
D gene: -; clone size: few; J gene: TRBJ2-3; V gene: TRBV28; CDR3 protein: CASSATWTVTDTQYF; CDR3 DNA: TGTGCCAGCAGTGCAACCTGGACAGTCACAGATACGCAGTATTTT
D gene: -; clone size: many; J gene: TRBJ2-7; V gene: TRBV4-3; CDR3 protein: CASSQTQGYEQYF; CDR3 DNA: TGCGCCAGCAGCCAGACTCAGGGGTACGAGCAGTACTTC
D gene: -; clone size: -; J gene: TRBJ2-7; V gene: TRBV30; CDR3 protein: CAWSPGNYEQYF; CDR3 DNA: TGTGCCTGGAGCCCGGGAAACTACGAGCAGTACTTC
D gene: -; clone size: -; J gene: TRBJ2-6; V gene: TRBV7-3; CDR3 protein: CASSPLGPGWSGANVLTF; CDR3 DNA: TGTGCCAGCAGCCCCCTCGGTCCGGGTTGGAGTGGGGCCAACGTCCTGACTTTC
D gene: -; clone size: -; J gene: TRBJ2-1; V gene: TRBV11-3; CDR3 protein: CASSLTVYNEQFF; CDR3 DNA: TGTGCCAGCAGCTTAACAGTTTACAATGAGCAGTTCTTC
D gene: TRBD1; clone size: -; J gene: TRBJ2-2; V gene: TRBV30; CDR3 protein: CAWRDRKNTGELFF; CDR3 DNA: TGTGCCTGGAGGGACAGGAAGAACACCGGGGAGCTGTTTTTT
D gene: TRBD2; clone size: -; J gene: TRBJ2-1; V gene: TRBV11-2; CDR3 protein: CASRSLGGRSYNEQFF; CDR3 DNA: TGTGCCAGCAGATCCCTGGGGGGGAGGTCCTACAATGAGCAGTTCTTC
D gene: TRBD1; clone size: -; J gene: TRBJ1-2; V gene: TRBV6-5; CDR3 protein: CASTNGQARGYTF; CDR3 DNA: TGTGCCAGCACCAACGGACAGGCTCGGGGCTACACCTTC
D gene: TRBD1; clone size: few; J gene: TRBJ1-2; V gene: TRBV18; CDR3 protein: CASSPFYGTDGYTF; CDR3 DNA: TGTGCCAGCTCACCTTTTTATGGGACAGATGGCTACACCTTC
D gene: TRBD1; clone size: few; J gene: TRBJ2-1; V gene: TRBV25-1; CDR3 protein: CASRGQGVNSYNEQFF; CDR3 DNA: TGTGCCAGCAGGGGGCAGGGGGTAAACTCCTACAATGAGCAGTTCTTC
D gene: -; clone size: -; J gene: TRBJ2-7; V gene: TRBV28; CDR3 protein: CASSLSGSQSYEQYF; CDR3 DNA: TGTGCCAGCAGTTTATCAGGTTCCCAATCCTACGAGCAGTACTTC